Shown below are 14 T cell receptor beta chains from a single sample sequenced in a study of blood T cell repertoires in COVID-19. Profiled with immunoSEQ multiplex PCR; TCRdb holds only in-frame clones, not every one. The sample contains some 270,000 clones, roughly 84% of which appear only once. The sample comprised peripheral blood. The receptors come from a human donor with COVID-19, enrolled during active disease. The donor label of this sample is uncertain.

The gene calls are TRBV11-2 and TRBJ2-7, with 7 bases that match TRBD1. The V gene end was trimmed by 4 bases and the J gene end by 4 bases; junction bases not matched to a gene: 13. The CDR3 covers 16 residues. CDR1 is SGHAT and CDR2 is FQNNGV in the germline V gene. The CDR3 spells CASSSRSTGQFYEQYF. The CDR3 DNA is TGTGCCAGCAGCTCCCGATCGACAGGGCAGTTTTACGAGCAGTACTTC.

The genes are TRBV30 and TRBJ1-4; TRBD1 aligns across 8 bases. CDR1 and CDR2 (germline): GTSNPN, SVGIG (reference sequence). After removal of 1 base from V and 0 bases from J, the junction contained 1 base not matched to a gene. The CDR3 is 15 residues long. CDR3 DNA sequence: TGTGCCTGGAGTGCACAGGGGGCAACTAATGAAAAACTGTTTTTT. It is translated as CAWSAQGATNEKLFF. The full variable domain, with the rest looked up from reference TRBV30 and TRBJ1-4, is SQTIHQWPATLVQPVGSPLSLECTVEGTSNPNLYWYRQAAGRGLQLLFYSVGIGQISSEVPQNLSASRPQDRQFILSSKKLLLSDSGFYLCAWSAQGATNEKLFFGSGTQLSVL.

This clone was detected a few times. V is TRBV7-9 and J is TRBJ2-1; 11 positions match TRBD2. Germline V CDR1 and CDR2: SEHNR, FQNEAQ (reference sequence). The CDR3 contains 18 residues. V was pared by 5 bases and J by 5 bases, with 14 bases of the junction left unmatched. CDR3 residues: CASSTTSGRGSVDNEQFF. The CDR3 bases are TGTGCCAGCAGCACCACTAGCGGGAGAGGGTCTGTTGACAATGAGCAGTTCTTC. The full variable domain, in which reference TRBV7-9 and TRBJ2-1 provide the parts outside the CDR3, is DTGVSQNPRHKITKRGQNVTFRCDPISEHNRLYWYRQTLGQGPEFLTYFQNEAQLEKSRLLSDRFSAERPKGSFSTLEIQRTEQGDSAMYLCASSTTSGRGSVDNEQFFGPGTRLTVL.

J is TRBJ2-1 and V is TRBV18; the match to TRBD2 covers 8 bases. Germline V gene data show CDR1 as KGHSH and CDR2 as LQKENI. The CDR3 consists of 15 residues. V lost 5 bases and J lost 9; bases outside the gene matches: 12. Written as DNA, the CDR3 is TGTGCCAGCTCATCGGGACTAGTGTCTTACGGTGAGCAGTTCTTC. It yields the protein CASSSGLVSYGEQFF.

Details on this clone: Within the sample, other DNA sequences also encode this same CDR3. This chain links TRBV5-8 with TRBJ1-1; 8 nucleotides match TRBD1. Germline CDR1 SGHTS, CDR2 YDEGEE. V trimming: 0 bases; J trimming: 4 bases; junction bases outside the gene matches: 5. The CDR3 runs 15 residues. The CDR3: CASSLVQGARTEAFF. CDR3 bases: TGTGCCAGCAGCTTGGTGCAGGGGGCTCGCACTGAAGCTTTCTTT.

The chain combines TRBV5-4 with TRBJ1-4; D gene unclear. Per germline, CDR1 SGHNT and CDR2 YYREEE (reference sequence). V dropped 0 bases and J dropped 3 bases, with 12 bases sitting between them. The length of the CDR3 is 16 residues. DNA of the CDR3: TGTGCCAGCAGCTTGGACAAATCGATTTCTAATGAAAAACTGTTTTTT. Encoded protein: CASSLDKSISNEKLFF.

This chain uses TRBV29-1 with TRBJ1-2, with 10 bases that match TRBD1. This CDR3 has 14 amino acids. Germline V gene data show CDR1 as SQVTM and CDR2 as ANQGSEA. J lost 8 bases, V lost 3 bases, and 9 bases had no gene match. In nucleotides, the CDR3 is TGCAGCGTTGAGGAGTGGACAGGGGGGCAAGGCTACACCTTC. Protein product: CSVEEWTGGQGYTF.

The chain uses TRBV6-1 and TRBJ1-5; a weak D match, TRBD1 (6 bases). The V end lost 4 bases, the J end lost 0 bases, and 19 bases lay between the germline ends. The length of the CDR3 is 18 residues. The V gene's germline CDR1 is MNHNS and CDR2 SASEGT. The CDR3 DNA is TGTGCCAGCAGTGCCCTCCCAGCGGGGGGCTCTAGCAATCAGCCCCAGCATTTT. This encodes CASSALPAGGSSNQPQHF.

The V call is TRBV2, the J call TRBJ2-1; 13 bases match TRBD2. The CDR3 consists of 16 residues. Germline CDR1 SNHLY, CDR2 FYNNEI. The V and J ends lost 6 bases and 8 bases, in that order; junction bases with no gene match: 10. The CDR3 DNA reads as TGTGCCAGCAGGGGGAGGACTAGCGGGAGTCTCGATGAGCAGTTCTTC. Translation gives CASRGRTSGSLDEQFF. The full variable domain, its missing parts supplied by reference TRBV2 and TRBJ2-1, is EPEVTQTPSHQVTQMGQEVILRCVPISNHLYFYWYRQILGQKVEFLVSFYNNEISEKSEIFDDQFSVERPDGSNFTLKIRSTKLEDSAMYFCASRGRTSGSLDEQFFGPGTRLTVL.

The genes are TRBV10-3 and TRBJ2-2; D is perhaps TRBD1 (6 bases). Germline values: CDR1 ENHRY, CDR2 SYGVKD. V was cut by 9 bases and J by 7 bases, with 27 bases left in between. The CDR3 totals 17 residues. CDR3 residues: CAIGWDMRRGPGGELFF. CDR3 coding DNA: TGTGCCATTGGCTGGGACATGCGGCGAGGGCCCGGCGGGGAGCTGTTTTTT.

The V call is TRBV19, the J call TRBJ2-7; tentatively, D is TRBD2 (6 bases). This CDR3 has 15 amino acids. Germline values: CDR1 LNHDA, CDR2 SQIVND (reference sequence). V shed 5 bases and J shed 7 bases, with 21 bases lying between them. The CDR3 coding sequence is TGTGCCAGTAGTCAAAGCGCCCCAGATGCGGGGGAGCAGTACTTC. Translation: CASSQSAPDAGEQYF.

The gene calls are TRBV7-9 and TRBJ2-5, with 11 bases matching TRBD1. V lost 1 base and J lost 5; bases outside the gene matches: 6. The CDR3 is 16 amino acids. The V gene's germline CDR1 is SEHNR and CDR2 FQNEAQ (reference sequence). Written as DNA, the CDR3 is TGTGCCAGCAGCTTAGACCTTGGACAGGGGGCTGAGACCCAGTACTTC. Encoded protein: CASSLDLGQGAETQYF.

This clone occurred a few times. CDR3 in DNA: TGCAGCGCCGGACAGGGTTGGGAGCCCCAGCATTTT. It specifies CSAGQGWEPQHF. The chain is built from TRBV29-1 and TRBJ1-5; 8 bases are a match to TRBD1. The germline V gene encodes CDR1 SQVTM and CDR2 ANQGSEA. Trimming took 7 bases from V and 8 from J; bases not matched to a gene: 7. The CDR3 length is 12 residues.

The table lists this clone with a count of one. This chain joins TRBV19 and TRBJ2-2; 9 bases match TRBD2. Germline CDR1 and CDR2: LNHDA and SQIVND (reference sequence). V gave up 5 bases and J gave up 6 bases; unmatched junction bases: 25. The CDR3 spans 21 residues. CDR3 DNA: TGTGCCAGTAGTCCGGGAAAAAAAGCGGGAGGTGCCTATGGTTGGGCCGGGGAGCTGTTTTTT. Protein: CASSPGKKAGGAYGWAGELFF. Full variable domain (outside the CDR3, taken from reference TRBV19 and TRBJ2-2): DGGITQSPKYLFRKEGQNVTLSCEQNLNHDAMYWYRQDPGQGLRLIYYSQIVNDFQKGDIAEGYSVSREKKESFPLTVTSAQKNPTAFYLCASSPGKKAGGAYGWAGELFFGEGSRLTVL.